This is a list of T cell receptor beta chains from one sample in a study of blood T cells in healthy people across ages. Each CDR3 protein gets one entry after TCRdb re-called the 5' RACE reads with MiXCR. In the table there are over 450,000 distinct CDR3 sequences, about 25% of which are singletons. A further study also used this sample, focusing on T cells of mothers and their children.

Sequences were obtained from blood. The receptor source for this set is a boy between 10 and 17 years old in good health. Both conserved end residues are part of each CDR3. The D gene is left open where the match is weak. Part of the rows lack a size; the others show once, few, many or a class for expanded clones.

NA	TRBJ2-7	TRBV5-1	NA	TGCGCCAGCAGCTTAGTCGTGGCCTACGAGCAGTACTTC	CASSLVVAYEQYF
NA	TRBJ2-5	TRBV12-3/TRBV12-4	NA	TGTGCCAGCAGGTTAGACGGTGCGACCCAGTACTTC	CASRLDGATQYF
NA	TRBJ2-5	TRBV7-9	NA	TGTGCCAGCAGTTCTCCAGACTGGGATGAGACCCAGTACTTC	CASSSPDWDETQYF
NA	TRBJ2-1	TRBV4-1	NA	TGCGCCAGCAGCCAAGATAGCGGCATCTCATTAAGAAGTGGGCAGTTCTTC	CASSQDSGISLRSGQFF
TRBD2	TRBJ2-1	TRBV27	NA	TGTGCCAGCAGTACCCCGGGACTAGCGGGAGAAAGGGATGAGCAGTTCTTC	CASSTPGLAGERDEQFF
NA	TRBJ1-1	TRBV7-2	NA	TGTGCCAGCAGCGTACAGGGTGGGACTGAAGCTTTCTTT	CASSVQGGTEAFF
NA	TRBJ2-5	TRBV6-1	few	TGTGCCAGCAGGGTTCAGGGGATCGAGACCCAGTACTTC	CASRVQGIETQYF
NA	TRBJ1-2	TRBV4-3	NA	TGCGCCAGCAGCCAAGATATCGCGGCAGATACTAACTATGGCTACACCTTC	CASSQDIAADTNYGYTF
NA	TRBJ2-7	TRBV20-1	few	TGCAGTGCCAGAGACGGGAGACAATTTGAGCAGTACTTC	CSARDGRQFEQYF
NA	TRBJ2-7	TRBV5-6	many	TGTGCCAGCAGCTTTCGACCCTACGAGCAGTACTTC	CASSFRPYEQYF
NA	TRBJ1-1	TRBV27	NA	TGTGCCAGCAACCCGGCGGGTAAGAACACTGAAGCTTTCTTT	CASNPAGKNTEAFF
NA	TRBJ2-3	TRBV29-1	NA	TGCAACGCCGAACAGATTAGCACAGATACGCAGTATTTT	CNAEQISTDTQYF
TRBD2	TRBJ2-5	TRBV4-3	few	TGCGCCAGCAGCCAAGATAGCGGGAGGCCTCCCGAGACCCAGTACTTC	CASSQDSGRPPETQYF
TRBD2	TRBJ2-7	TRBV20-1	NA	TGCAGTGCTACGGGACTAGCGGGAGGAGGCGAGCAGTACTTC	CSATGLAGGGEQYF
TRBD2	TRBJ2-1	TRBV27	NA	TGTGCCAGCAACAAACTAGCGGGAGGGCCCCATGAGCAGTTCTTC	CASNKLAGGPHEQFF
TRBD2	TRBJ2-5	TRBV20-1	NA	TGCAGTGCTAGAATCCTGCTAGCGGTCACCCAGTACTTC	CSARILLAVTQYF
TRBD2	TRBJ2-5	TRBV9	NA	TGTGCCAGCAGCGTAGGGCTAGCGGGAGTTGGGGCCCAAGAGACCCAGTACTTC	CASSVGLAGVGAQETQYF
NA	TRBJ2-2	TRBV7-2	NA	TGTGCCAGCAGCTTAGGGGGGCCCGTCGGGGAGCTGTTTTTT	CASSLGGPVGELFF
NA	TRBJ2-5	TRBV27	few	TGTGCCAGCAGTGAGAACCCTTACATGTATCAAGAGACCCAGTACTTC	CASSENPYMYQETQYF
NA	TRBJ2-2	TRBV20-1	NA	TGCAGTGCTAAGGAACTAGTAACGAACGAGGGGAACACCGGGGAGCTGTTTTTT	CSAKELVTNEGNTGELFF
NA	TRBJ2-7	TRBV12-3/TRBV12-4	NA	TGTGCCAGCAGTTTAGGCGGCCACGGGGAGGAGCAGTACTTC	CASSLGGHGEEQYF
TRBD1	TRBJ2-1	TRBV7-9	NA	TGTGCCAGCAGCTCCTCCGGCAGGGGGCTAACCAATGAGCAGTTCTTC	CASSSSGRGLTNEQFF
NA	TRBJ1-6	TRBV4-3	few	TGCGCCAGCAGCCAAGATTCCAGGGAAGACTCACCCCTCCACTTT	CASSQDSREDSPLHF
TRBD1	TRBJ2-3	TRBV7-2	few	TGTGCCAGCAGCCAAGGACAGGGAAACACAGATACGCAGTATTTT	CASSQGQGNTDTQYF
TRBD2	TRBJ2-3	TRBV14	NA	TGTGCCAGGCTAGCGGGGGAAGGTACAGATACGCAGTATTTT	CARLAGEGTDTQYF
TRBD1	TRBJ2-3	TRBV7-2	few	TGTGCCAGCAGCTTAGCGGCAGGGGGTCCAGATACGCAGTATTTT	CASSLAAGGPDTQYF
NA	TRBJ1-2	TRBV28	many	TGTGCCAGCAGTTTAAGGGGACGGGTCTATGGCTACACCTTC	CASSLRGRVYGYTF
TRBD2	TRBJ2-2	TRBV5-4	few	TGTGCCAGCGGCCGGGGGGGCAAACGAAACGGGGAGCTGTTT	CASGRGGKRNGELF
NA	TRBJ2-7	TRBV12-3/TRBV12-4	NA	TGTGCCAGCAGTTTAGGCGTGGGGCTCATGTCCTACGAGCAGTACTTC	CASSLGVGLMSYEQYF
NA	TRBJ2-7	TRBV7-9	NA	TGTGCCAGCAGTCTCGCTCGGGGGCCGTCCGCCTACGAGCAGTACTTC	CASSLARGPSAYEQYF
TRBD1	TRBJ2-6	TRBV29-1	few	TGCAGCGTTCGACAGGGTAGCTCTGGGGCCAACGTCCTGACTTTC	CSVRQGSSGANVLTF
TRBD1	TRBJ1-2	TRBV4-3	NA	TGCGCCAGCAGCCAAGATCAGTCAGGGGGCATGGGCTATGGCTACACCTTC	CASSQDQSGGMGYGYTF
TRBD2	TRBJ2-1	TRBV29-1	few	TGCAGCGTTGTAGTGGGACTAGCGGGGGGCAGCTCCTACAATGAGCAGTTCTTC	CSVVVGLAGGSSYNEQFF
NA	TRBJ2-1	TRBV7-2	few	TGTGCCAGCAGCTTGCAGCTAGGGTTGGATGAGCAGTTCTTC	CASSLQLGLDEQFF
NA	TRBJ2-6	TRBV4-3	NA	TGCGCCTGCAGCCAGGACCCGGGACCGATCTCTGGGGCCAACGTCCTGACTTTC	CACSQDPGPISGANVLTF
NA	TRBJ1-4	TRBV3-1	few	TGTGCCAGCAGCCAAGGTGGGGAAAAACTGTTTTTT	CASSQGGEKLFF
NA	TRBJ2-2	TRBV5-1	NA	TGCGCCAGCAGGGGCGGGACAGCGAACACCGGGGAGCTGTTTTTT	CASRGGTANTGELFF
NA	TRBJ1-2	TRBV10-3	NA	TGTGCCATCAGTGAGTCAAGGGGAGGCTACACCTTC	CAISESRGGYTF
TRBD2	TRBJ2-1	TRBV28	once	TGTGCCAGCAGAGATAGACTAGCTAGGCGGTTCTTC	CASRDRLARRFF
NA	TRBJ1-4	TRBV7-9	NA	TGTGCCAGCAGCTTAGGCGGGGGGATCGTCGGTGAAAAACTGTTTTTT	CASSLGGGIVGEKLFF
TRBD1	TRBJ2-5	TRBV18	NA	TGTGCCAGCTCACGTTTGAGCCGGACAGGACAAGAGACCCAGTACTTC	CASSRLSRTGQETQYF
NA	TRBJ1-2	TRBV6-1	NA	TGTGCCAGCAGTGAAGCGCTTAGTGGGGCTGGTGGCTACACCTTC	CASSEALSGAGGYTF
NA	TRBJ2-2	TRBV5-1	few	TGCGCCAGCAGCTCCCACAACACCGGGGAGCTGTTTTTT	CASSSHNTGELFF
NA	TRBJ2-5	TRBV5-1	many	TGCGCCAGCAGCGACCTCTCGGGGGAAGAAGAGACCCAGTACTTC	CASSDLSGEEETQYF
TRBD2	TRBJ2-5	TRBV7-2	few	TGTGCCAGCAGCCCTGCCCCTAGCGGGGAAGAGACCCAGTACTTC	CASSPAPSGEETQYF
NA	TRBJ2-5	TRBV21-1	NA	TGTGCCAGCAGCAAAGAACGGCCGAAATCGTACCAAGAGACCCAGTACTTC	CASSKERPKSYQETQYF
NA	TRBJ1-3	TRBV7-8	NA	TGTGCCAGCAGCTTAGACCGGGGGCCCTCCTGGCTAAACACCATATATTTT	CASSLDRGPSWLNTIYF
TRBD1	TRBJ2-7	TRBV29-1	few	TGCAGCGTTGATGACGGGACAGCGTCCTACGAGCAGTACTTC	CSVDDGTASYEQYF
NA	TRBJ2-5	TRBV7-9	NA	TGTGCCAGCAGCCCCCCCCTAACAGGGACCCAAGAGACCCAGTACTTC	CASSPPLTGTQETQYF